One sample yielded the 8 T cell receptor beta chains listed below, sequenced in a study of T cells in Graves' hyperthyroidism and ophthalmopathy. Amplified TCR beta CDR3 regions came from RNA transcripts. Initially, a first-round RT-PCR of the TCR CDR3 employed the HTBI primer set. One entry per CDR3 protein, called by TCRdb with MiXCR from the multiplex PCR reads. This table holds roughly 330,000 distinct CDR3 sequences, around 16% found once. Source material: blood. The source of these receptors is a young man with Graves' hyperthyroidism.

This clonotype was observed at least ten times. This chain joins TRBV3-1 and TRBJ2-1; 9 bases are a match to TRBD2. V lost 5 bases to trimming and J lost 4 bases; unmatched junction nucleotides: 6. There are 15 residues in the CDR3. CDR1 LGHDT and CDR2 YNNKEL come from the germline V gene (reference sequence). The CDR3 sequence: CASSNPSGAYNEQFF. The CDR3 nucleotides are TGTGCCAGCAGCAACCCTAGCGGGGCTTACAATGAGCAGTTCTTC.

V gene TRBV12-3 or TRBV12-4 combines with J gene TRBJ2-5, with D tentatively TRBD2 (5 bases). The CDR3 is made up of 12 amino acids. V was trimmed by 6 bases and J by 7 bases, leaving 12 bases between them. The CDR3 DNA reads as TGTGCCAGCAGCACATCCCGGGGGACCCAGTACTTC. Its translation: CASSTSRGTQYF.

This clonotype showed up many times. The CDR3 loop reads CASSGPREYTEAFF. The DNA of the CDR3 is TGTGCCAGCAGCGGACCAAGGGAGTACACTGAAGCTTTCTTT. The rearrangement uses TRBV7-2 and TRBJ1-1; D not certain. From germline, CDR1 is SGHTA and CDR2 FQGNSA. V lost 5 bases, J lost 3 bases, and 13 bases lay in between. This CDR3 is built from 14 residues.

The chain joins TRBV20-1 to TRBJ2-2, with unresolved D. Trimming left V 6 bases short and J 2 bases short, with 16 bases between. The CDR3 sequence is 15 residues long. The V gene's germline CDR1 is DFQATT and CDR2 SNEGSKA (reference sequence). The CDR3 sequence is CSATEWTRNTGELFF. For the CDR3, the DNA is TGCAGTGCCACCGAGTGGACGAGAAACACCGGGGAGCTGTTTTTT.

The table lists this clonotype with a few counts. The chain has TRBV25-1 and TRBJ2-1; either TRBD1 or TRBD2 may supply D (5 bases each). Trimming stripped 6 bases from V and 6 bases from J, with 12 bases between. Germline V lookup: CDR1 MGHDK, CDR2 SYGVNS. The CDR3 is made up of 13 amino acids. The CDR3 nucleotides read TGTGCCAGCAGCCCGGGACCAACCAATGAGCAGTTCTTC. It yields the protein CASSPGPTNEQFF.

This clonotype has at least ten counts. The J gene is TRBJ1-5, the V gene TRBV30, with TRBD1 matching over 10 bases. V trimming: 1 base; J trimming: 2 bases; junction bases outside the gene matches: 2. CDR3 size: 15 residues. Germline lookup yields CDR1 GTSNPN and CDR2 SVGIG (reference sequence). CDR3 residues: CAWSEGTGGNQPQHF. Here the CDR3 DNA reads TGTGCCTGGAGTGAGGGGACAGGGGGCAATCAGCCCCAGCATTTT.

This clonotype was recorded a few times. The V and J genes are TRBV18 and TRBJ1-6; D is undetermined. V gave up 4 bases and J gave up 5 bases, with 6 bases separating them. In germline, CDR1 is KGHSH, CDR2 LQKENI. The CDR3 extends over 13 amino acids. The CDR3 DNA reads as TGTGCCAGCTCACGTGTCAATAATTCACCCCTCCACTTT. Translating it yields CASSRVNNSPLHF.

The sample holds many counts of this clonotype. This sequence joins TRBV6-2 or TRBV6-3 and TRBJ2-1, with a weak D call TRBD1 (5 bases). There are 13 residues in the CDR3. The germline V gene encodes CDR1 MNHEY and CDR2 SVGEGT. Trimming left V 8 bases short and J 11 bases short, with 19 bases between. CDR3: CASFSPQGAKQFF. CDR3 sequence (DNA): TGTGCCAGCTTTTCCCCCCAGGGTGCTAAGCAGTTCTTC.